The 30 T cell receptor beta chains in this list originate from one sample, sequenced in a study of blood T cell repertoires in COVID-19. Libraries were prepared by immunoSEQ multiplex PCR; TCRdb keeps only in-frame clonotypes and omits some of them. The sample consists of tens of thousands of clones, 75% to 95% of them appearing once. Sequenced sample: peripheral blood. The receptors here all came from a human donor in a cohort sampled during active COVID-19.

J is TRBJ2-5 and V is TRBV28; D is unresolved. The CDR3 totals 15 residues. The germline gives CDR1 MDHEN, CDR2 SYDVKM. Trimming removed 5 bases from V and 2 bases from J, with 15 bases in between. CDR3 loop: CASSPPQPGQETQYF. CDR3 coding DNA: TGTGCCAGCAGTCCCCCCCAGCCCGGGCAAGAGACCCAGTACTTC.

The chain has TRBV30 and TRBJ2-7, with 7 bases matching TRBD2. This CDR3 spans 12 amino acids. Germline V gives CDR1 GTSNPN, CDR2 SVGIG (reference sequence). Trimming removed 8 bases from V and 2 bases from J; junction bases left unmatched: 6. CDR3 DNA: TGTGCCCTCGGGACTAACCCCTACGAGCAGTACTTC. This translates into CALGTNPYEQYF.

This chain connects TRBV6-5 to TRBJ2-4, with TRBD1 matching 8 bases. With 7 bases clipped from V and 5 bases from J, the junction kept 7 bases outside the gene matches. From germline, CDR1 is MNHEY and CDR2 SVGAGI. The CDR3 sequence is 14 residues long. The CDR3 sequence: CASNSDRAQNIQYF. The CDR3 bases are TGTGCCAGCAACTCGGACAGGGCCCAAAACATTCAGTACTTC.

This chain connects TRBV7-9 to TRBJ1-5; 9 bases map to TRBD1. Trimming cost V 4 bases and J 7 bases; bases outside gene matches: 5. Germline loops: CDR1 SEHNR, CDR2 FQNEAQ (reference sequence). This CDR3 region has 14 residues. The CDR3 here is CASSSTGGGQPQHF. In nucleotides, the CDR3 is TGTGCCAGCAGCTCCACAGGGGGCGGGCAGCCCCAGCATTTT.

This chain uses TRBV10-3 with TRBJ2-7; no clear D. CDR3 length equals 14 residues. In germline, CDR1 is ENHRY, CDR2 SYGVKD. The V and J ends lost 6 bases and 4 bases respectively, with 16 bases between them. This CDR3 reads CAIRRHWADYEQYF. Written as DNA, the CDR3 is TGTGCCATCAGACGACATTGGGCCGATTACGAGCAGTACTTC.

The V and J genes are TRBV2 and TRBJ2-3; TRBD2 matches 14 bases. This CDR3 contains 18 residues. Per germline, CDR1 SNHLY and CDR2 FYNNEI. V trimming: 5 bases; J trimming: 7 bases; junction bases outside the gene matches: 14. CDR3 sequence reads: CASSPQGPGTSGRNTQYF. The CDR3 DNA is TGTGCCAGCAGTCCCCAGGGGCCCGGGACTAGCGGGAGAAATACGCAGTATTTT. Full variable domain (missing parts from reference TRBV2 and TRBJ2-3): EPEVTQTPSHQVTQMGQEVILRCVPISNHLYFYWYRQILGQKVEFLVSFYNNEISEKSEIFDDQFSVERPDGSNFTLKIRSTKLEDSAMYFCASSPQGPGTSGRNTQYFGPGTRLTVL.

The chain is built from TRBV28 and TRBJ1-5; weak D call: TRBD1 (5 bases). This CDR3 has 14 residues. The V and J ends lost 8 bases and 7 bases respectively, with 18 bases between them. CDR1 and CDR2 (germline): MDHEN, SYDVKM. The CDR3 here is CASSAPSGIQPQHF. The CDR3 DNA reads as TGTGCCAGCTCCGCCCCCTCAGGGATCCAGCCCCAGCATTTT.

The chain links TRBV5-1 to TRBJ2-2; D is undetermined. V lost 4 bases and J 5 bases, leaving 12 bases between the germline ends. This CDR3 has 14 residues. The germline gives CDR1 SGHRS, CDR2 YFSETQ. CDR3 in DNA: TGCGCCAGCAGCAATAGCAGAGAGACCGGGGAGCTGTTTTTT. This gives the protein CASSNSRETGELFF.

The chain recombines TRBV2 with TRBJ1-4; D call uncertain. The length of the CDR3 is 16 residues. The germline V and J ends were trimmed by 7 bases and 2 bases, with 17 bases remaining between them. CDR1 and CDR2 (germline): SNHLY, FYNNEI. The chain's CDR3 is CASTGLGRLTNEKLFF. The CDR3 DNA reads TGTGCCAGCACCGGGTTAGGGAGGCTGACTAATGAAAAACTGTTTTTT.

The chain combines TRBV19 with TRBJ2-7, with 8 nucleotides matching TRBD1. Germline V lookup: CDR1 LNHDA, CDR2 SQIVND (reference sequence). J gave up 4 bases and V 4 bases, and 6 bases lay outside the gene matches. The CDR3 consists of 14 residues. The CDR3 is CASSNTGGRYEQYF. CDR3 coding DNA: TGTGCCAGTAGTAACACAGGGGGGCGATACGAGCAGTACTTC.

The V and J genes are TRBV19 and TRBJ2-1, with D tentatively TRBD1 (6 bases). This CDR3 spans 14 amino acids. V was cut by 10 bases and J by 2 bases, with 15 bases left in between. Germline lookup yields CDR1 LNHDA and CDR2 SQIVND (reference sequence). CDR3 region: CATTQRQAYNEQFF. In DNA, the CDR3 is TGTGCCACCACTCAGAGACAGGCCTACAATGAGCAGTTCTTC.

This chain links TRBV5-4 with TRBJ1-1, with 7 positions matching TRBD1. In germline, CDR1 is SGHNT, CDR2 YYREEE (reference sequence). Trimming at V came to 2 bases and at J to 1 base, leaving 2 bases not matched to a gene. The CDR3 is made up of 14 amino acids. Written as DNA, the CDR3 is TGTGCCAGCAGCTTCGGGACAGCGAACACTGAAGCTTTCTTT. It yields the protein CASSFGTANTEAFF.

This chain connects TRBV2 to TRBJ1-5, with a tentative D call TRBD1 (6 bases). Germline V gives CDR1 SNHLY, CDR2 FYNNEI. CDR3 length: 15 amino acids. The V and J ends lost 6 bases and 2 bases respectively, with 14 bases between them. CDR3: CASRRGGMGNQPQHF. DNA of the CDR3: TGTGCCAGCAGGAGGGGGGGCATGGGCAATCAGCCCCAGCATTTT.

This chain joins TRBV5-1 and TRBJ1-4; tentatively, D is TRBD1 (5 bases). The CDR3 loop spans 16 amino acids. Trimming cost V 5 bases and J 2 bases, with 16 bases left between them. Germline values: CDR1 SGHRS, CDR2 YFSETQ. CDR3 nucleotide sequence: TGCGCCAGCAGTTTGATCCAGGGAAGGACTAATGAAAAACTGTTTTTT. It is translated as CASSLIQGRTNEKLFF.

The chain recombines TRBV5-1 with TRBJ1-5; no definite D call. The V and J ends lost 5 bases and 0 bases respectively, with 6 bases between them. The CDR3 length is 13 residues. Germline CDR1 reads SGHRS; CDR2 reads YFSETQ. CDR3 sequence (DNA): TGCGCCAGCAGGAGAGATAGCAATCAGCCCCAGCATTTT. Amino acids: CASRRDSNQPQHF.

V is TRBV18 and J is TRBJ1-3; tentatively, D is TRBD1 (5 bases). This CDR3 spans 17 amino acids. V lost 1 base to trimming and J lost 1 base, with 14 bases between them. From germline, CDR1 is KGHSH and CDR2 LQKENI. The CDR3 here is CASSPLPKGTSGNTIYF. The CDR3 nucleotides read TGTGCCAGCTCACCACTACCAAAGGGGACTTCTGGAAACACCATATATTTT.

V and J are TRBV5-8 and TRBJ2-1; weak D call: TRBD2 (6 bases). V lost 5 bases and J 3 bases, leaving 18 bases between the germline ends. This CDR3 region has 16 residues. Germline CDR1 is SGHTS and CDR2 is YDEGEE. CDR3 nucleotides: TGTGCCAGCAGTCGGAGCGAAGGAGGGAACTACAATGAGCAGTTCTTC. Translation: CASSRSEGGNYNEQFF.

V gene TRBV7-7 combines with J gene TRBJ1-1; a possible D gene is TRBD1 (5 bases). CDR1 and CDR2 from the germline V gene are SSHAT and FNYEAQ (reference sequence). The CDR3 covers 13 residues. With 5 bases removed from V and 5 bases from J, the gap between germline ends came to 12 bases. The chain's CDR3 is CASSPNPGTEAFF. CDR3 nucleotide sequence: TGTGCCAGCAGCCCAAACCCAGGGACTGAAGCTTTCTTT.

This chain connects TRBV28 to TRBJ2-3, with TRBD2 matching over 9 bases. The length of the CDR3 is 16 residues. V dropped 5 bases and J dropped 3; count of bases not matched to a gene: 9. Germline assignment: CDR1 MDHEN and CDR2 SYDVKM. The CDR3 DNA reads TGTGCCAGCAGTCTAAGCGCGGCGGGAGGGACAGATACGCAGTATTTT. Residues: CASSLSAAGGTDTQYF.

This chain's CDR3 is CASSPGREVRGDKNIQYF. The CDR3 DNA sequence: TGTGCCAGCTCACCGGGCAGGGAGGTGAGAGGGGACAAAAACATTCAGTACTTC. This chain links TRBV18 with TRBJ2-4, with a weak D call TRBD2 (6 bases). The ends were cut back, 3 bases at V and 3 bases at J, with 21 bases in the middle. From germline, CDR1 is KGHSH and CDR2 LQKENI. The CDR3 consists of 18 residues.

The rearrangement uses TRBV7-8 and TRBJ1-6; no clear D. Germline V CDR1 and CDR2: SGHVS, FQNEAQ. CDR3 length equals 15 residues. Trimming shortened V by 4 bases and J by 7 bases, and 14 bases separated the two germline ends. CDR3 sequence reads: CASSSSVAGNSPLHF. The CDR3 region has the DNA TGTGCCAGCAGCTCGTCGGTGGCGGGAAATTCACCCCTCCACTTT.

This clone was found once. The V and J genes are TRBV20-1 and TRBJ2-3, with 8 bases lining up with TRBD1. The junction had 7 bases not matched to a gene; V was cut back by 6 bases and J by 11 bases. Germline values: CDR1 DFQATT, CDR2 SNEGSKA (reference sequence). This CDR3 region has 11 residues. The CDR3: CSAPDRVGQYF. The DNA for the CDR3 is TGCAGTGCCCCGGACAGGGTTGGGCAGTATTTT.

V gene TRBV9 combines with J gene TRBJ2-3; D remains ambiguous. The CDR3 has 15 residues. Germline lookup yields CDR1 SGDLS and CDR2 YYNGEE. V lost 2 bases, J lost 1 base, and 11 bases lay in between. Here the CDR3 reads CASSVRAPGTDTQYF. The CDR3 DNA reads TGTGCCAGCAGCGTGCGCGCCCCGGGCACAGATACGCAGTATTTT.

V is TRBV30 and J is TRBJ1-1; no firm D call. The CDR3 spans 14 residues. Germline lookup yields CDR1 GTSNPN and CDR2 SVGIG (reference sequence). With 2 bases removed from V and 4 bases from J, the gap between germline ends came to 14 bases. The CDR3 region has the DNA TGTGCCTGGAGTCGGAGCACTGCGGGCACTGAAGCTTTCTTT. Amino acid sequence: CAWSRSTAGTEAFF. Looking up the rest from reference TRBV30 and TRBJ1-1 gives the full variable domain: SQTIHQWPATLVQPVGSPLSLECTVEGTSNPNLYWYRQAAGRGLQLLFYSVGIGQISSEVPQNLSASRPQDRQFILSSKKLLLSDSGFYLCAWSRSTAGTEAFFGQGTRLTVV.

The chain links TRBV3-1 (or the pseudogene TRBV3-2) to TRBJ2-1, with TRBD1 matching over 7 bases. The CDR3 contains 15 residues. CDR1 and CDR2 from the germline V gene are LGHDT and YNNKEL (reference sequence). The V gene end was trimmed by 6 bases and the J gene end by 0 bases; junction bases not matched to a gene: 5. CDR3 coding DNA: TGTGCCAGCAGGAACAGGGGAAGCTCCTACAATGAGCAGTTCTTC. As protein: CASRNRGSSYNEQFF.

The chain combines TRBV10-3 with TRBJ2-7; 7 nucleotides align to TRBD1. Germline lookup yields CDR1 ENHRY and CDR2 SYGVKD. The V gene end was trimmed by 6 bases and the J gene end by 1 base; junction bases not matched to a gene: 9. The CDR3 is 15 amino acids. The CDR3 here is CAIRDDPGQSYEQYF. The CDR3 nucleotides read TGTGCCATCAGAGACGATCCGGGACAGTCCTACGAGCAGTACTTC.

This CDR3 is CASSATPGQGLGGYTF. The CDR3 DNA follows: TGTGCCAGCAGCGCTACCCCGGGACAGGGGTTGGGAGGCTACACCTTC. This chain connects TRBV9 to TRBJ1-2, with 10 bases fitting TRBD1. Germline loops: CDR1 SGDLS, CDR2 YYNGEE. This CDR3 is 16 amino acids long. Germline trimming cut 3 bases from V and 8 bases from J; bases unmatched to any gene: 13. Full variable domain (missing parts from reference TRBV9 and TRBJ1-2): DSGVTQTPKHLITATGQRVTLRCSPRSGDLSVYWYQQSLDQGLQFLIQYYNGEERAKGNILERFSAQQFPDLHSELNLSSLELGDSALYFCASSATPGQGLGGYTFGSGTRLTVV.

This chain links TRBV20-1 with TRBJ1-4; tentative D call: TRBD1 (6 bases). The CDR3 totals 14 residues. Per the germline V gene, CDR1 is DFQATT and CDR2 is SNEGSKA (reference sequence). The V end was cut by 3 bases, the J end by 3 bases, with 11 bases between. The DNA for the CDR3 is TGCAGTGCTAGTCCGGGACACGCTAATGAAAAACTGTTTTTT. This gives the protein CSASPGHANEKLFF.

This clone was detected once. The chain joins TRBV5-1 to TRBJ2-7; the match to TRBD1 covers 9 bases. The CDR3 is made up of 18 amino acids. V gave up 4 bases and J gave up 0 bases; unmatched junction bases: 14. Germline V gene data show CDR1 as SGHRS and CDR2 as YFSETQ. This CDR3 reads CASSKTGTGSASSYEQYF. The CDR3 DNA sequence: TGCGCCAGCAGCAAAACCGGGACAGGGTCCGCGAGCTCCTACGAGCAGTACTTC. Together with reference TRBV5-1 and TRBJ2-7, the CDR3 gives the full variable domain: KAGVTQTPRYLIKTRGQQVTLSCSPISGHRSVSWYQQTPGQGLQFLFEYFSETQRNKGNFPGRFSGRQFSNSRSEMNVSTLELGDSALYLCASSKTGTGSASSYEQYFGPGTRLTVT.

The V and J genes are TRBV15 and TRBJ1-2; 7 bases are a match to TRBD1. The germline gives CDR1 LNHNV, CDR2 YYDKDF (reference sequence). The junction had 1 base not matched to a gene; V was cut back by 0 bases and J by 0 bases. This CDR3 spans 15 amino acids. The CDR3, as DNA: TGTGCCACCAGCAGAGAGGGACAGACTAACTATGGCTACACCTTC. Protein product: CATSREGQTNYGYTF.